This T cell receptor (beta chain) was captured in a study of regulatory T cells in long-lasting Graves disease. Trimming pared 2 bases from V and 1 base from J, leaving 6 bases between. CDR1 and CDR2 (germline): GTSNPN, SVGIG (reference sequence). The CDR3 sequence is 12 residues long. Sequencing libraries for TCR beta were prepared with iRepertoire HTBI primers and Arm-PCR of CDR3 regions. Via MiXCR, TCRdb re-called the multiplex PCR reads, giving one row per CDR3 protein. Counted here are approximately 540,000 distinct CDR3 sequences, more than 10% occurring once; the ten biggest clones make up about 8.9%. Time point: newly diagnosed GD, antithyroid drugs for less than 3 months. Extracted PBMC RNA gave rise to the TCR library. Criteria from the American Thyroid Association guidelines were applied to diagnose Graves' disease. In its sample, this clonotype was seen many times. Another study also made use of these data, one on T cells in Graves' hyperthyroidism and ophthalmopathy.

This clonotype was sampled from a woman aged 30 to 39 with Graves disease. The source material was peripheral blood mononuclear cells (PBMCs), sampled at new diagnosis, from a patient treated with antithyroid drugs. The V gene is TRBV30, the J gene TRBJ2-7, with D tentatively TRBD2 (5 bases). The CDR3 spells CAWSWESYEQYF. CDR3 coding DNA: TGTGCCTGGAGTTGGGAGTCCTACGAGCAGTACTTC.